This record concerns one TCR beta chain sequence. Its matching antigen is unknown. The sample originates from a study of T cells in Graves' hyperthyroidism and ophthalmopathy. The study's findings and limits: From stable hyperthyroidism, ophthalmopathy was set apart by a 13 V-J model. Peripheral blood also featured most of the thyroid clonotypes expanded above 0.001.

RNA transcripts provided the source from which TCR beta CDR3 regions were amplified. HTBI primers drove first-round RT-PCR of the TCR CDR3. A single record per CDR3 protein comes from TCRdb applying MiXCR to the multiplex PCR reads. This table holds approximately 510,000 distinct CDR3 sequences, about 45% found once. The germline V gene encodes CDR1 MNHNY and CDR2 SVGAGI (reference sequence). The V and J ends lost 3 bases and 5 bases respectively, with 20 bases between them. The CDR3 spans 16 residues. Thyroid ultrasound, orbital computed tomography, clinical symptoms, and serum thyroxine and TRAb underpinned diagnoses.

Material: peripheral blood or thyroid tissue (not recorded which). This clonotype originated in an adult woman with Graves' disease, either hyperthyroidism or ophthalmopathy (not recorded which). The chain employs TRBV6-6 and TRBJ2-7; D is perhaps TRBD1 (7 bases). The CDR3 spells CASSYSPGGGFHEQYF. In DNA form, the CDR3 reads TGTGCCAGCAGTTATTCCCCAGGAGGGGGCTTTCACGAGCAGTACTTC.